This T cell receptor (beta chain) comes out of a study of OX40 agonist ivuxolimab in advanced cancers. Study overall: An agonistic human IgG2 monoclonal antibody against OX40 (CD134) was given. Study-level findings and limits: Patients with a partial response at 0.1-3.0 mg/kg had among the lowest clonal expansion. Specificity for antigen went undetermined in the expanded peripheral T cells.

Regarding this clone: Antigen unknown.

Using immunoSEQ multiplex PCR, the repertoire was profiled, and TCRdb retains in-frame clones only, with some absent. The table has about 44,000 clones, approximately 84% seen once. Germline V gene sequence: CDR1 WNHNN, CDR2 SYGVQD (reference sequence). V was shortened by 3 bases and J by 5 bases, with 13 bases between the two germline ends. This CDR3 is 14 amino acids long. This chain uses TRBV10-1 with TRBJ2-5, with a possible D match to TRBD2 (6 bases). Sequencing used CD4+ or CD8+ T cells sorted from blood, obtained in a trial of the OX40 agonist ivuxolimab. The receptor was isolated from an adult with an advanced solid tumor such as melanoma, head and neck, liver or kidney cancer. This CDR3 reads CASSEDPEGETQYF. In nucleotides, the CDR3 is TGCGCCAGCAGTGAAGACCCGGAGGGGGAGACCCAGTACTTC.